These T cell receptor beta chains were read from a single sample in a study of Ad26.COV2.S vaccination and SARS-CoV-2 variants. Data came from immunoSEQ multiplex PCR; TCRdb stores just in-frame clones and leaves some out. The sample includes more than 300,000 clones, just over 85% seen only once; the top ten take less than 2%. Sequencing used peripheral blood, obtained in a trial of Ad26.COV2.S vaccine versus placebo. All receptors derive from a person between 18 and 60 years old who received the Ad26.COV2.S COVID-19 vaccine or a placebo. CDR3s leave out the opening cysteine and the closing phenylalanine or tryptophan. The order of the fields is D gene, clone size, CDR3 length, V gene, CDR3 protein. D genes are given only for firm matches. Clone size is not always given. Where it is, it says once, few, many or a class for expanded clones.

d_gene: -; abundance: -; len: 13; v_gene: TRBV3-1/TRBV3-2; CDR3aa: ASSQVPSTRETQY
d_gene: -; abundance: -; len: 14; v_gene: TRBV5-1; CDR3aa: ASSLGSSTSTDTQY
d_gene: -; abundance: -; len: 13; v_gene: TRBV19; CDR3aa: ATSRGTALKVRQY
d_gene: -; abundance: -; len: 11; v_gene: TRBV30; CDR3aa: AWTLGGVYGYT
d_gene: TRBD1; abundance: -; len: 13; v_gene: TRBV30; CDR3aa: AWTNGQALGGTQY
d_gene: -; abundance: -; len: 13; v_gene: TRBV5-4; CDR3aa: ASSFRRGGNEKLF
d_gene: -; abundance: -; len: 16; v_gene: TRBV6-2/TRBV6-3; CDR3aa: ASSYPKGQGSGNQPQH
d_gene: -; abundance: -; len: 13; v_gene: TRBV7-9; CDR3aa: ASSLGGAGNTEAF
d_gene: -; abundance: -; len: 11; v_gene: TRBV18; CDR3aa: ASSPGRDYPQY
d_gene: -; abundance: -; len: 10; v_gene: TRBV18; CDR3aa: ASSASGEKLF
d_gene: TRBD2; abundance: -; len: 13; v_gene: TRBV6-1; CDR3aa: ASSERGGDAGELF
d_gene: -; abundance: -; len: 11; v_gene: TRBV6-6; CDR3aa: ASSPNPATEAF
d_gene: -; abundance: -; len: 16; v_gene: TRBV6-2/TRBV6-3; CDR3aa: ASSYLVAETFSGNTIY
d_gene: TRBD1; abundance: -; len: 12; v_gene: TRBV19; CDR3aa: ASRRDRGQREQV
d_gene: -; abundance: -; len: 10; v_gene: TRBV10-3; CDR3aa: AAASLRHGYT
d_gene: -; abundance: -; len: 14; v_gene: TRBV6-2/TRBV6-3; CDR3aa: ASSDGLHSGANVLT
d_gene: TRBD2; abundance: once; len: 14; v_gene: TRBV9; CDR3aa: ASSRLGLAGGDTQY
d_gene: TRBD1; abundance: -; len: 15; v_gene: TRBV9; CDR3aa: ASSASRDRGSTDTQY
d_gene: -; abundance: -; len: 12; v_gene: TRBV15; CDR3aa: ATTAGQGSREQF
d_gene: -; abundance: few; len: 11; v_gene: TRBV2; CDR3aa: ASTLKETYEQY
d_gene: TRBD2; abundance: -; len: 12; v_gene: TRBV7-2; CDR3aa: ASTRTSGTDTQY
d_gene: -; abundance: -; len: 14; v_gene: TRBV6-1; CDR3aa: ASSERPTLGNQPQH
d_gene: -; abundance: -; len: 11; v_gene: TRBV7-9; CDR3aa: ASSLARLSPKY
d_gene: TRBD1; abundance: -; len: 16; v_gene: TRBV18; CDR3aa: ASSPLLASGGFQETQY
d_gene: TRBD2; abundance: -; len: 18; v_gene: TRBV7-6; CDR3aa: ASSLARLAGGISSYNEQF
d_gene: -; abundance: -; len: 12; v_gene: TRBV6-5; CDR3aa: ASSRYRYNEKLF
d_gene: TRBD1; abundance: -; len: 11; v_gene: TRBV19; CDR3aa: ASADRGHYGYT
d_gene: TRBD1; abundance: -; len: 20; v_gene: TRBV5-1; CDR3aa: ASSLASIGQGAPISGANVLT
d_gene: -; abundance: few; len: 12; v_gene: TRBV6-5; CDR3aa: ASSYSGANTEAF
d_gene: TRBD2; abundance: -; len: 13; v_gene: TRBV4-3; CDR3aa: ASSRGLAGTDTQY
d_gene: -; abundance: -; len: 13; v_gene: TRBV30; CDR3aa: AWSVGSSLNTEAF
d_gene: -; abundance: -; len: 13; v_gene: TRBV7-3; CDR3aa: ASSPPGQNTGELF
d_gene: -; abundance: -; len: 9; v_gene: TRBV29-1; CDR3aa: SVDSGYEQY
d_gene: -; abundance: few; len: 14; v_gene: TRBV5-1; CDR3aa: ASSNSFLGGSYEQY
d_gene: -; abundance: once; len: 10; v_gene: TRBV7-6; CDR3aa: ASSLARETQY
d_gene: -; abundance: once; len: 10; v_gene: TRBV30; CDR3aa: AWSVRASEQY
d_gene: TRBD1; abundance: -; len: 11; v_gene: TRBV30; CDR3aa: AWPTGDTGELF
d_gene: TRBD1; abundance: -; len: 14; v_gene: TRBV7-9; CDR3aa: ASSWWTGTLNTEAF
d_gene: -; abundance: -; len: 16; v_gene: TRBV4-2; CDR3aa: ASSQDLIGLSSYNEQF
d_gene: -; abundance: -; len: 11; v_gene: TRBV15; CDR3aa: ATSTLRGNTIY
d_gene: TRBD1; abundance: -; len: 13; v_gene: TRBV6-2/TRBV6-3; CDR3aa: ASSYGDRSSYEQY
d_gene: -; abundance: -; len: 12; v_gene: TRBV6-5; CDR3aa: ASSYGYQQGEAF
d_gene: TRBD1; abundance: -; len: 14; v_gene: TRBV9; CDR3aa: ASSDPTGLNTGELF
d_gene: -; abundance: -; len: 15; v_gene: TRBV4-1; CDR3aa: ASSQGENQRFADTQY
d_gene: -; abundance: once; len: 12; v_gene: TRBV7-9; CDR3aa: ASSLGVSTGELF
d_gene: -; abundance: -; len: 13; v_gene: TRBV12-5; CDR3aa: ASGLADTYNQPQH
d_gene: TRBD1; abundance: -; len: 12; v_gene: TRBV5-4; CDR3aa: ASTRDSSNTEAF
d_gene: TRBD1; abundance: -; len: 13; v_gene: TRBV7-2; CDR3aa: ASSPGAGGRETQY
d_gene: -; abundance: -; len: 10; v_gene: TRBV6-5; CDR3aa: ASQGFGQPQH
d_gene: -; abundance: -; len: 11; v_gene: TRBV7-2; CDR3aa: ASSLAVTQGQF
d_gene: TRBD1; abundance: -; len: 14; v_gene: TRBV18; CDR3aa: ASSPRGDRGVTEAF
d_gene: -; abundance: -; len: 12; v_gene: TRBV5-4; CDR3aa: ASRRSIGANVLT
d_gene: -; abundance: -; len: 15; v_gene: TRBV18; CDR3aa: ASSTTWDTESGSPLH
d_gene: -; abundance: -; len: 14; v_gene: TRBV7-9; CDR3aa: ASSLRRRDFTGELF
d_gene: TRBD2; abundance: once; len: 12; v_gene: TRBV29-1; CDR3aa: SVVSLAGPNEQF
d_gene: TRBD1; abundance: -; len: 13; v_gene: TRBV11-2; CDR3aa: ASSFEGAGNQPQH
d_gene: -; abundance: -; len: 13; v_gene: TRBV5-4; CDR3aa: ASSLATGNTGELF
d_gene: -; abundance: -; len: 12; v_gene: TRBV19; CDR3aa: ASRLRGNNSPLH
d_gene: -; abundance: -; len: 14; v_gene: TRBV5-4; CDR3aa: ASSLASRRNVPEAF
d_gene: -; abundance: -; len: 14; v_gene: TRBV9; CDR3aa: ASSVDGGVGGDTQY